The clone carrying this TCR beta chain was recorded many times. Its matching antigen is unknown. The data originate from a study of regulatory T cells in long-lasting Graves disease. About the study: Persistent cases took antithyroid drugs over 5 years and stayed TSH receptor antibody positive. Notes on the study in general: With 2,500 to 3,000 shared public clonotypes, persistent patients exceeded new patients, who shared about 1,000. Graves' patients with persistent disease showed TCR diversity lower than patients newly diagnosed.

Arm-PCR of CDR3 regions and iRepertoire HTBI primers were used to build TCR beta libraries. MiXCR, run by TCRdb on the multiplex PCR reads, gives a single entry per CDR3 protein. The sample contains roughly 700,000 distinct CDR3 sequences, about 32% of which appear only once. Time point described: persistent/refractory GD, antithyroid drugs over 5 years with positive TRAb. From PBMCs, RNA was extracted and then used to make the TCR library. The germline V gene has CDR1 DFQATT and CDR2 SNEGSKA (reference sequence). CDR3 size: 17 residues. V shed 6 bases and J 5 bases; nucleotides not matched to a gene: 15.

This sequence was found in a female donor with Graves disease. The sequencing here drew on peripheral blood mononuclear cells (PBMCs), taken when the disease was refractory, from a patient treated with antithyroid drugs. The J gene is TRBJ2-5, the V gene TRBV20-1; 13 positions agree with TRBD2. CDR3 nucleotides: TGCAGTGCAACGACAACCTGGACTAGCGGGAGCGGGGAGACCCAGTACTTC. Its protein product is CSATTTWTSGSGETQYF.